This entry concerns a single TCR beta chain. This clone is a singleton in its sample. Its antigen remains unidentified. Nothing much larger sits one base from this clone, and base qualities are not available. TCRbeta CDR3 regions were amplified from genomic DNA by means of the immunoSEQ Assay, a bias-controlled multiplex PCR. The authors' analysis ran thus. The number of nucleated cells in each sample was estimated by amplification of reference gene primers within the assay. To quantify the absolute abundance of each unique TCRbeta CDR3 rearrangement, sequence reads were collapsed and filtered. For each sample, productive Simpson clonality was calculated as the square root of Simpson's diversity index across productive rearrangements. The table was pulled from immuneACCESS by TCRdb, which kept in-frame rearrangements only. Such tables lose some clones; where checked, under half of the loss comes from unresolved V genes, and the rest has no known cause. The DNA gave D and trimming, while V, J and clone size come from that table. The sample table shows 55,000 to 75,000 clones, and approximately 86% are seen once. The top ten constitute more than 3.5% of the sample.

Each collaborating institution followed its own protocols to collect whole blood in K2EDTA tubes. For TCRbeta analysis, collaborator samples were shipped as frozen whole blood, as isolated PBMCs, or as DNA extracted from either sample type. This entry belongs to a study of blood T cell repertoires in COVID-19 (TCRdb year 2020). In terms of the full investigation: Samples covering the acute and convalescent phases of COVID-19 were provided by collaborators in the United States, Italy and Spain. The material from the prospective study consisted of cDNA or gDNA derived from T cells, B-cell-depleted T cells, or PBMCs. A freely available public database, intended as a resource for researchers studying the immune response to SARS-CoV-2, is where the repertoires were released. Where available, HLA class I and class II types were taken from metadata supplied by the sample provider and were not determined by assay-based typing. The samples were drawn from the first 160 participants of the ongoing ImmuneRACE study and from 1,254 subjects provided by 6 global collaborators. A de-identified subject ID, COVID-19 status, age in years and sex were almost always included in the sample metadata. Subjects who had been exposed to COVID-19, were actively infected with it, or had recovered from it provided the deeply sampled blood TCRbeta repertoires that made up the dataset. The full study reports these points: How much clinical and demographic metadata was included differed by source and by participant, and the metadata was provided uncurated.

From the cysteine through the phenylalanine, the CDR3 covers 13 amino acids. Just the 39-base CDR3 DNA is kept, in frame starting at base 1. Relative to germline, V is 7 bases shorter and J is 2 bases shorter, with 8 bases between their ends. Per the germline V gene, MNHEY is the CDR1 and SVGAGI is the CDR2. The TCR comes from a middle-aged man with acute or convalescent COVID-19. Sequences were obtained from peripheral blood. This chain is built from TRBV6-5 and TRBJ2-2; a tentative D match to TRBD2 spans 6 bases. This receptor carries the CDR3 CASTDYNTGELFF. The nucleotide sequence reads TGTGCCAGCACGGACTATAACACCGGGGAGCTGTTTTTT.